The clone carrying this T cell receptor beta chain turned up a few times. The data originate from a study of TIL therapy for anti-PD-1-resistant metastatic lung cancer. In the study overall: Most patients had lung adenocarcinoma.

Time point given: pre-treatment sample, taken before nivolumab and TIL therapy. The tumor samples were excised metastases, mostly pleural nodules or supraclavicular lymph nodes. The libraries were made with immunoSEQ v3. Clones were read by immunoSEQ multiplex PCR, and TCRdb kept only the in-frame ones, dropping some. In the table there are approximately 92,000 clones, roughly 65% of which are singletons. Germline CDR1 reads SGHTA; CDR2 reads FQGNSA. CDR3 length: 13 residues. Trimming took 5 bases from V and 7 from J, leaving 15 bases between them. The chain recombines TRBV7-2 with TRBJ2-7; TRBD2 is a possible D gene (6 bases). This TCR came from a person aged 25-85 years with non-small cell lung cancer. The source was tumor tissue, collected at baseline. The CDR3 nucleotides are TGTGCCAGCAGCGACCCGGGACTGACGGAGCAGTACTTC. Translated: CASSDPGLTEQYF.